The 25 T cell receptor beta chains below all came from one sample that was sequenced in a study of beta chain features in type 1 diabetes. The authors reverse transcribed all of the isolated RNA, so sequencing captured expressed TCRB transcripts. The assay was immunoSEQ multiplex PCR, and TCRdb's table has in-frame clones only and misses some. The repertoire holds nearly 250,000 clones, with about 63% as singletons. The sequenced sample consisted of naive CD4+ T cells from blood. These receptors came from a man aged 25 to 40 in good health.

This clone was seen more than once but under ten times. This chain joins TRBV25-1 and TRBJ2-3; the D gene is possibly TRBD2 (5 bases). V was shortened by 4 bases and J by 2 bases, with 10 bases between the two germline ends. Per the germline V gene, CDR1 is MGHDK and CDR2 is SYGVNS. CDR3 size: 14 residues. The CDR3 spells CASSGRSYTDTQYF. The DNA for the CDR3 is TGTGCCAGCAGTGGGAGGTCTTACACAGATACGCAGTATTTT.

In this sample, this clone turned up a few times. The gene calls are TRBV29-1 and TRBJ2-7; D gene uncertain. CDR3 length equals 12 residues. Between the trimmed V and J ends, which lost 6 bases and 0 bases, there was a span of 9 bases. Looked up from germline, CDR1 is SQVTM and CDR2 is ANQGSEA. This CDR3 reads CSVSDNSYEQYF. CDR3 DNA: TGCAGCGTATCCGATAACTCCTACGAGCAGTACTTC.

This chain connects TRBV5-1 to TRBJ2-3; maybe TRBD1 (5 bases). The CDR3 totals 16 residues. V lost 4 bases and J lost 1, with 16 bases in between. Germline V lookup: CDR1 SGHRS, CDR2 YFSETQ. CDR3 protein: CASSTGLGPGTDTQYF. The CDR3, as DNA: TGCGCCAGCAGCACCGGCCTGGGGCCTGGCACAGATACGCAGTATTTT.

This sequence joins TRBV5-1 and TRBJ2-5, with TRBD1 matching 8 bases. The V gene end was trimmed by 4 bases and the J gene end by 4 bases; junction bases not matched to a gene: 9. The CDR3 loop spans 15 amino acids. The V gene's germline CDR1 is SGHRS and CDR2 YFSETQ. The CDR3 coding sequence is TGCGCCAGCAGCATACTCGGACAGGGACGAGAGACCCAGTACTTC. It encodes CASSILGQGRETQYF. The whole variable domain, remainder taken from reference TRBV5-1 and TRBJ2-5, is KAGVTQTPRYLIKTRGQQVTLSCSPISGHRSVSWYQQTPGQGLQFLFEYFSETQRNKGNFPGRFSGRQFSNSRSEMNVSTLELGDSALYLCASSILGQGRETQYFGPGTRLLVL.

The chain employs TRBV28 and TRBJ2-5; the D gene is possibly TRBD2 (6 bases). This CDR3 has 14 amino acids. CDR1 and CDR2 (germline): MDHEN, SYDVKM. V lost 3 bases to trimming and J lost 1 base, with 9 bases between them. CDR3 sequence (DNA): TGTGCCAGCAGTTTCGGGGGACTCCAAGAGACCCAGTACTTC. This codes for CASSFGGLQETQYF.

The chain joins TRBV7-9 to TRBJ1-1, with D possibly TRBD1 on 5 matching bases. There are 14 residues in the CDR3. The germline V and J ends were trimmed by 5 bases and 2 bases, with 12 bases remaining between them. Germline V gene lookup returns CDR1 SEHNR and CDR2 FQNEAQ (reference sequence). CDR3 amino acids: CASSAGRTNTEAFF. Written as DNA, the CDR3 is TGTGCCAGCAGCGCGGGACGGACCAACACTGAAGCTTTCTTT.

The gene calls are TRBV30 and TRBJ2-1; D could derive from TRBD1 or TRBD2 (6 bases each). The CDR3 totals 15 residues. Germline V lookup: CDR1 GTSNPN, CDR2 SVGIG (reference sequence). The ends were cut back, 3 bases at V and 3 bases at J, with 15 bases in the middle. DNA of the CDR3: TGTGCCTGGAGCCGAGGGGGACTGGTCTACAATGAGCAGTTCTTC. This encodes CAWSRGGLVYNEQFF.

This sequence joins TRBV7-2 and TRBJ2-5; 9 bases are a match to TRBD1. From germline, CDR1 is SGHTA and CDR2 FQGNSA. Unmatched junction bases numbered 7, after V lost 3 bases and J lost 5 bases. This CDR3 comprises 15 residues. The chain's CDR3 is CASSFGQGWLETQYF. The CDR3 DNA follows: TGTGCCAGCAGCTTCGGACAGGGGTGGTTGGAGACCCAGTACTTC.

Only a few counts were recorded for this clone. Other DNA sequences from this sample encode an identical CDR3 as well. The J gene is TRBJ1-1, the V gene TRBV30; D is ambiguous. The CDR3 consists of 13 residues. Looked up from germline, CDR1 is GTSNPN and CDR2 is SVGIG (reference sequence). V dropped 0 bases and J dropped 1 base, with 6 bases sitting between them. The CDR3 DNA follows: TGTGCCTGGAGTGTCAGGAGGAACACTGAAGCTTTCTTT. Its translation: CAWSVRRNTEAFF.

This clone has a handful of counts. V is TRBV29-1 and J is TRBJ2-3; a possible D gene is TRBD1 (5 bases). The germline gives CDR1 SQVTM, CDR2 ANQGSEA. V was pared by 6 bases and J by 0 bases, with 13 bases between. This CDR3 is 14 amino acids long. CDR3 protein: CSVVRGFSTDTQYF. For the CDR3, the DNA is TGCAGCGTCGTTAGGGGTTTTAGCACAGATACGCAGTATTTT.

As for this clone: This same CDR3 is encoded by further DNA sequences in the sample. This chain links TRBV6-5 with TRBJ2-1; D possibly corresponds to TRBD2 (5 bases). CDR1 and CDR2 from the germline V gene are MNHEY and SVGAGI. V lost 5 bases, J lost 7 bases, and 6 bases lay in between. CDR3 length equals 11 residues. CDR3 sequence: CASSRGNEQFF. CDR3 nucleotide sequence: TGTGCCAGCAGTCGAGGGAATGAGCAGTTCTTC.

This clone appeared a few times. Distinct nucleotide sequences in the sample also encode this CDR3. V gene TRBV29-1 combines with J gene TRBJ1-1; a weak D match, TRBD1 (5 bases). V lost 4 bases to trimming and J lost 1 base, with 7 bases between them. Germline lookup yields CDR1 SQVTM and CDR2 ANQGSEA. The CDR3 is 12 amino acids. The CDR3 coding sequence is TGCAGCGTTGCCAGGGCGAACACTGAAGCTTTCTTT. Translated, it gives CSVARANTEAFF.

This chain connects TRBV10-2 to TRBJ2-7; 7 bases agree with TRBD2. There are 15 residues in the CDR3. Per germline, CDR1 WSHSY and CDR2 SAAADI. V dropped 3 bases and J dropped 2; count of bases not matched to a gene: 7. CDR3 region: CASSETGSGAYEQYF. CDR3 nucleotides: TGCGCCAGCAGTGAAACTGGAAGCGGGGCCTACGAGCAGTACTTC.

Worth noting for this clone: The identical CDR3 is also encoded by other nucleotide sequences in the sample. The V and J genes are TRBV29-1 and TRBJ1-1; D call uncertain. Germline V CDR1 and CDR2: SQVTM, ANQGSEA. The V and J ends lost 4 bases and 0 bases respectively, with 9 bases between them. This CDR3 is 13 amino acids long. In DNA, the CDR3 is TGCAGCGTTGGTCCCGGCTTGAACACTGAAGCTTTCTTT. Its protein product is CSVGPGLNTEAFF.

This chain joins TRBV28 and TRBJ2-6, with 7 bases matching TRBD1. V gave up 1 base and J gave up 2 bases; unmatched junction bases: 5. Germline loops: CDR1 MDHEN, CDR2 SYDVKM. The CDR3 extends over 17 amino acids. The DNA of the CDR3 is TGTGCCAGCAGTTTATCACAGGGGACCCCTGGGGCCAACGTCCTGACTTTC. It is translated as CASSLSQGTPGANVLTF.

This chain connects TRBV7-2 to TRBJ2-7; no firm D call. This CDR3 contains 14 residues. Trimming removed 5 bases from V and 1 base from J, with 12 bases in between. The germline gives CDR1 SGHTA, CDR2 FQGNSA. The CDR3 loop is CASSRMDLSYEQYF. As DNA, the CDR3 is TGTGCCAGCAGCAGGATGGACCTATCCTACGAGCAGTACTTC.

This clone turned up a few times. The chain employs TRBV2 and TRBJ2-7; no firm D call. Trimming removed 7 bases from V and 6 bases from J, with 16 bases in between. This CDR3 is 13 amino acids long. Looked up from germline, CDR1 is SNHLY and CDR2 is FYNNEI. Written as DNA, the CDR3 is TGTGCCAGCATTGGCAGTCGGAGTGGCGAGCAGTACTTC. It is translated as CASIGSRSGEQYF.

The V and J genes are TRBV28 and TRBJ2-7; 8 bases map to TRBD2. This CDR3 has 14 amino acids. With 7 bases clipped from V and 0 bases from J, the junction kept 5 bases outside the gene matches. CDR1 MDHEN and CDR2 SYDVKM come from the germline V gene. DNA for the CDR3: TGTGCCAGCATTGGTCTAGCGGGCTCCTACGAGCAGTACTTC. Translation: CASIGLAGSYEQYF.

This clone showed up just a few times. Additional DNA sequences in this sample encode the identical CDR3. The chain recombines TRBV18 with TRBJ2-4; 8 nucleotides agree with TRBD1. Per germline, CDR1 KGHSH and CDR2 LQKENI. The CDR3 covers 13 residues. V gave up 3 bases and J gave up 5 bases; unmatched junction bases: 0. The CDR3 DNA reads TGTGCCAGCTCACCGGGACAGGAAAACATTCAGTACTTC. As protein: CASSPGQENIQYF.

The V gene is TRBV30, the J gene TRBJ1-2; TRBD1 might be the D (5 bases). The CDR3 length is 16 residues. Germline CDR1 reads GTSNPN; CDR2 reads SVGIG (reference sequence). Trimming removed 1 base at V and 4 bases at J, with 19 bases between. The CDR3 coding sequence is TGTGCCTGGAGTGAGGGGCAGGCACCGCTAGGCTATGGCTACACCTTC. Its translation: CAWSEGQAPLGYGYTF.

This chain joins TRBV7-2 and TRBJ2-1; 9 bases line up with TRBD1. V lost 5 bases and J lost 11; bases outside the gene matches: 7. Germline V CDR1 and CDR2: SGHTA, FQGNSA. This CDR3 has 13 amino acids. The CDR3 spells CASSQTQGAKQFF. CDR3 DNA: TGTGCCAGCAGCCAAACACAGGGGGCAAAGCAGTTCTTC.

The genes are TRBV27 and TRBJ2-6, with D perhaps given as TRBD1 or TRBD2 (5 bases each). V gave up 6 bases and J gave up 2 bases, with 11 bases separating them. The CDR3 has 15 residues. CDR1 and CDR2 (germline): MNHEY, SMNVEV (reference sequence). CDR3 sequence reads: CASRFTGPGANVLTF. CDR3 sequence (DNA): TGTGCCAGCAGATTTACGGGGCCTGGGGCCAACGTCCTGACTTTC.

The CDR3 DNA reads as TGCGCCAGCAGCCAAGAGGCGCTAGTCTACAATGAGCAGTTCTTC. Its translation is CASSQEALVYNEQFF. The V gene is TRBV4-3, the J gene TRBJ2-1, with D unresolved. CDR3 length equals 15 residues. Trimming cost V 0 bases and J 3 bases, with 9 bases left between them. Germline V lookup: CDR1 LGHNA, CDR2 YSLEER.

This chain joins TRBV7-9 and TRBJ2-1; the match to TRBD2 covers 7 bases. There are 16 residues in the CDR3. Trimming at V came to 4 bases and at J to 7 bases, leaving 13 bases not matched to a gene. Germline CDR1 is SEHNR and CDR2 is FQNEAQ (reference sequence). Written as DNA, the CDR3 is TGTGCCAGCAGCTCCCCTGATCGGGGGGATTCAAATGAGCAGTTCTTC. Protein: CASSSPDRGDSNEQFF.

The rearrangement uses TRBV29-1 and TRBJ2-7; no firm D call. The CDR3 sequence is 11 residues long. Germline loops: CDR1 SQVTM, CDR2 ANQGSEA. The V gene lost 2 bases and the J gene lost 4 bases, with 6 bases spanning the gap. In nucleotides, the CDR3 is TGCAGCGTTGAAAGGGCTTACGAGCAGTACTTC. Residues: CSVERAYEQYF.